This section outlines one TCR beta chain sequence together with its context. This sample is drawn from a study of T cell changes during pregnancy in multiple sclerosis. Measured with immunoSEQ multiplex PCR; TCRdb has only the in-frame clones, and not every one. In the table there are about 49,000 clones, roughly nine tenths of which are singletons. Germline V CDR1 and CDR2: SSHAT, FNYEAQ (reference sequence). Trimming took 5 bases from V and 0 from J, leaving 16 bases between them. The CDR3 runs to 17 residues. The source material was CD4+ T cells from peripheral blood mononuclear cells, sampled in the second trimester of pregnancy. This receptor was taken from a female donor in good health, enrolled as a control in a pregnancy study. The chain combines TRBV7-7 with TRBJ2-2, with D possibly matching TRBD1 (5 bases). CDR3 coding DNA: TGTGCCAGCAGCGCCGAGTCAGGGTCCCCGAACACCGGGGAGCTGTTTTTT. This translates into CASSAESGSPNTGELFF. Looking up the rest from reference TRBV7-7 and TRBJ2-2 gives the full variable domain: GAGVSQSPRYKVTKRGQDVTLRCDPISSHATLYWYQQALGQGPEFLTYFNYEAQPDKSGLPSDRFSAERPEGSISTLTIQRTEQRDSAMYRCASSAESGSPNTGELFFGEGSRLTVL.